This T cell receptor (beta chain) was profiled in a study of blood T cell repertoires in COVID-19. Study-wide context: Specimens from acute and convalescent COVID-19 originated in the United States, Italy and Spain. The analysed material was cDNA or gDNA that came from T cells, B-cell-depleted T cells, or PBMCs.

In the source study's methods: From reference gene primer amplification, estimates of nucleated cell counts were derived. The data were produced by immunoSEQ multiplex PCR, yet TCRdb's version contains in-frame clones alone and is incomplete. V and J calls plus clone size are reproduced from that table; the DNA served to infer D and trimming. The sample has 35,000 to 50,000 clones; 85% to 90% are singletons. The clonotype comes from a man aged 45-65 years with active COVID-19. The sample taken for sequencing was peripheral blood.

The CDR3 reads CSASSRTQYF. CDR3 sequence (DNA): TGCAGTGCTAGCTCCCGTACCCAGTACTTC. The V and J genes are TRBV20-1 and TRBJ2-5; D is undetermined. V was trimmed by 3 bases and J by 8 bases, leaving 7 bases between them. Germline V gene data show CDR1 as DFQATT and CDR2 as SNEGSKA (reference sequence). This CDR3 spans 10 amino acids.